This T cell receptor (beta chain) was identified in a study of early T cells in non-severe SARS-CoV-2 infection. As for the study in general: Bulk RNA isolated from unsorted whole blood underwent sequencing; chains were not paired.

This CDR3 region has 15 residues. Losses at the gene ends were 6 bases for V and 7 bases for J; bases not matched to a gene: 10. At least ten counts were recorded for this clonotype. Its antigen is not known. Attached unique molecular identifiers marked individual cDNA molecules. TCRdb processed the 5' RACE reads anew with MiXCR; each CDR3 protein has one entry. The data contain about 48,000 distinct CDR3 sequences, about 7.8% of them singletons. Study outcomes and limitations: Using VDJdb, the matching emphasized anti-spike CD8 responses while missing private and CD4 specificities.

The TCR originated in an adult who was a healthcare worker with PCR-confirmed SARS-CoV-2 infection or an uninfected control (not recorded which). Sequences were obtained from whole blood. The J gene is TRBJ2-1, the V gene TRBV12-3 or TRBV12-4; 9 bases align to TRBD1. DNA of the CDR3: TGTGCCAGCAGCCTCCGGGACAGGGCTGAAAATGAGCAGTTCTTC. Encoded protein: CASSLRDRAENEQFF.